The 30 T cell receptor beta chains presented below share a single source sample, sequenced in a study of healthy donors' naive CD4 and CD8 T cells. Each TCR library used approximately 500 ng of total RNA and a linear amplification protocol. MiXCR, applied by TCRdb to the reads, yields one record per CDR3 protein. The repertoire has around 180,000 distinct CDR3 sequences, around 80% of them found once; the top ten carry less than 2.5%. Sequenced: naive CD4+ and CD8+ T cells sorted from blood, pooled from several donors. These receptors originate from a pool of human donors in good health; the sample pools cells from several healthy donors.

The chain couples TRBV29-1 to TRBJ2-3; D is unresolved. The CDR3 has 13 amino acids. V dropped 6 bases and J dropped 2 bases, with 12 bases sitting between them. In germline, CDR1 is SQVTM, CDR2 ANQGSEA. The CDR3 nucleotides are TGCAGCGTCATTCAACCGAACACAGATACGCAGTATTTT. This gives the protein CSVIQPNTDTQYF.

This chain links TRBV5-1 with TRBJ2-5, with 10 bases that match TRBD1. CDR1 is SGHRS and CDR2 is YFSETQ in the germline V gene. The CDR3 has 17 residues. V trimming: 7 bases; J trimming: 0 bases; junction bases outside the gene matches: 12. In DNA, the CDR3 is TGCGCCAGCCTCCCAGGACAGGGGGGTCATTACCAAGAGACCCAGTACTTC. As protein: CASLPGQGGHYQETQYF. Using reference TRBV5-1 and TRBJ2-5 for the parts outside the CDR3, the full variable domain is KAGVTQTPRYLIKTRGQQVTLSCSPISGHRSVSWYQQTPGQGLQFLFEYFSETQRNKGNFPGRFSGRQFSNSRSEMNVSTLELGDSALYLCASLPGQGGHYQETQYFGPGTRLLVL.

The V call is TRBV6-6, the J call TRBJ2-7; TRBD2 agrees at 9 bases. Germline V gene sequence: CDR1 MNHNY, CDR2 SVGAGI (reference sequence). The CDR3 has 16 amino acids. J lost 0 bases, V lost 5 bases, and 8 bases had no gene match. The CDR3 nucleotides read TGTGCCAGCAGTCAGCGCATAGCGGGGGACTCCTACGAGCAGTACTTC. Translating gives CASSQRIAGDSYEQYF.

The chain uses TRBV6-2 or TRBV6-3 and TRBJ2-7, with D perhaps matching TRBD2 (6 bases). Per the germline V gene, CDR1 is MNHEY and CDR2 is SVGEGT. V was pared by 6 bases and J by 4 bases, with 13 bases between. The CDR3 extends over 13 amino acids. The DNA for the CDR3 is TGTGCCAGCAGCTCGGAGGGCAGATACGAGCAGTACTTC. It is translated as CASSSEGRYEQYF.

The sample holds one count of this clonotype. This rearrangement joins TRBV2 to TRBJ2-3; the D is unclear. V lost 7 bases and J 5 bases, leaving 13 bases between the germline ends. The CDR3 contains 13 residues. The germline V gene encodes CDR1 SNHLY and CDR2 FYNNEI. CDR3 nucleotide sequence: TGTGCCAGCAAGAGCAGCCCTGGAGATACGCAGTATTTT. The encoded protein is CASKSSPGDTQYF.

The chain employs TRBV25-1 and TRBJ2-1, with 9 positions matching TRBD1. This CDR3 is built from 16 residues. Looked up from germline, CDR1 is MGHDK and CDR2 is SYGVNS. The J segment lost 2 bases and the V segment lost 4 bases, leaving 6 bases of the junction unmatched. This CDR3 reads CASSVPGQGAYNEQFF. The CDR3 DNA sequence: TGTGCCAGCAGTGTTCCGGGACAGGGAGCCTACAATGAGCAGTTCTTC.

The CDR3 sequence: CASSGIAGDGTDTQYF. In DNA, the CDR3 is TGCGCCAGCAGCGGAATAGCGGGAGACGGCACAGATACGCAGTATTTT. The chain is built from TRBV5-1 and TRBJ2-3; 9 bases align to TRBD2. The CDR3 is made up of 16 amino acids. Germline V CDR1 and CDR2: SGHRS, YFSETQ. After removal of 4 bases from V and 1 base from J, the junction contained 7 bases not matched to a gene.

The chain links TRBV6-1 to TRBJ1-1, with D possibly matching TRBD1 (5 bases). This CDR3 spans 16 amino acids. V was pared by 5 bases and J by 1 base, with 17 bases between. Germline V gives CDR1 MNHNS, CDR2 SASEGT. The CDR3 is CASSYLSLGENTEAFF. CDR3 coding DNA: TGTGCCAGCAGTTATTTGTCCCTAGGGGAGAACACTGAAGCTTTCTTT.

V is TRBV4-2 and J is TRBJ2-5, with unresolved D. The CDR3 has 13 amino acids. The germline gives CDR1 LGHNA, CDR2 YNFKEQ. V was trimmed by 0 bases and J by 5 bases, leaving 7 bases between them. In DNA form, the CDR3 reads TGTGCCAGCAGCCAAGATCTCCAGGAGACCCAGTACTTC. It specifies CASSQDLQETQYF.

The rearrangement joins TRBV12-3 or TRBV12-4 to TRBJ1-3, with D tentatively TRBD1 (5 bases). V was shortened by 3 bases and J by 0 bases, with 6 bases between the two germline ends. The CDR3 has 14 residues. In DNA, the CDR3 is TGTGCCAGCAGTTTCAGGGACTCTGGAAACACCATATATTTT. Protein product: CASSFRDSGNTIYF.

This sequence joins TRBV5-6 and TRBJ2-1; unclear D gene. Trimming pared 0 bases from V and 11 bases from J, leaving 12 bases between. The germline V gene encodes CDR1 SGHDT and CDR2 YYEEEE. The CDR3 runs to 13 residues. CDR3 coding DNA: TGTGCCAGCAGCTTGGATTTGAGCGCTAAGCAGTTCTTC. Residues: CASSLDLSAKQFF.

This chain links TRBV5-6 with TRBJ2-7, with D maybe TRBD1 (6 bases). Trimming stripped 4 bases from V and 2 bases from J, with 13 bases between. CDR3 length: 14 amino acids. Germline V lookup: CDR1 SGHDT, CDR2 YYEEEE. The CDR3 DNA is TGTGCCAGCAGCCAACGACAGGCCCCCTACGAGCAGTACTTC. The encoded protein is CASSQRQAPYEQYF.

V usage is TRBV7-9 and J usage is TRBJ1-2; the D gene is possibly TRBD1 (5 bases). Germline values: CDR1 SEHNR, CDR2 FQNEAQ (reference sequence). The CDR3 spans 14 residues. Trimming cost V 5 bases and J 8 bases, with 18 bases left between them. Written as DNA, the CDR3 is TGTGCCAGCAGCGACCCGGGGGAACTACGCGGCTACACCTTC. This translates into CASSDPGELRGYTF.

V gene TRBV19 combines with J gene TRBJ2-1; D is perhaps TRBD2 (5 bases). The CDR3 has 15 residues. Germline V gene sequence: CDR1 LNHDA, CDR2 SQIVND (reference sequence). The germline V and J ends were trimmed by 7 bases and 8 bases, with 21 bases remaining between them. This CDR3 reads CASTIGQARRDEQFF. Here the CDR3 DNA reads TGTGCCAGTACCATAGGTCAGGCCCGGCGGGATGAGCAGTTCTTC.

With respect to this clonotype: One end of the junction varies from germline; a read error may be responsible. This chain's CDR3 is CASSLGPSAYTDTQYF. The CDR3 coding sequence is TGTGCCAGCAGCTTGGGGCCCTCAGCTTACACAGATACGCAGTATTTT. The J gene is TRBJ2-3, the V gene TRBV5-1; D perhaps matches TRBD1 (5 bases). CDR1 is SGHRS, CDR2 YFSETQ, per germline. CDR3 length equals 16 residues.

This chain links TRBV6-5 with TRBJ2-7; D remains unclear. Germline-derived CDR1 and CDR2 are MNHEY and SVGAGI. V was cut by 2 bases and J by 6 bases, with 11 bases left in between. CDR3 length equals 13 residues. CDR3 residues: CASSYGRVGEQYF. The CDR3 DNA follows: TGTGCCAGCAGTTACGGTCGGGTCGGCGAGCAGTACTTC.

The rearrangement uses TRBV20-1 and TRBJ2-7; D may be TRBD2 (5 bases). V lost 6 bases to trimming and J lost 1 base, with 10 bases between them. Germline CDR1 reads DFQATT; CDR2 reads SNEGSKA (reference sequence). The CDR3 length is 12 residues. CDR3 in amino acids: CSAMTKSYEQYF. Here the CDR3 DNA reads TGCAGTGCAATGACTAAATCCTACGAGCAGTACTTC.

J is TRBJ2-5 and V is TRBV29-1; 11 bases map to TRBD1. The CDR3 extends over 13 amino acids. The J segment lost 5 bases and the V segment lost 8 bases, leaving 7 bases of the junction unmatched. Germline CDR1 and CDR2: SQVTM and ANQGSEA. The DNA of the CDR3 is TGCAGCATATTGGACAGGGGGCGGGAGACCCAGTACTTC. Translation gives CSILDRGRETQYF.

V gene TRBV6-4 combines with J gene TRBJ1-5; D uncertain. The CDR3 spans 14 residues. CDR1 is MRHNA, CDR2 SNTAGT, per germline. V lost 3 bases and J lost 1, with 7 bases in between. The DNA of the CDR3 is TGTGCCAGCAGTGAGCAGGCCAGCAATCAGCCCCAGCATTTT. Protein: CASSEQASNQPQHF.

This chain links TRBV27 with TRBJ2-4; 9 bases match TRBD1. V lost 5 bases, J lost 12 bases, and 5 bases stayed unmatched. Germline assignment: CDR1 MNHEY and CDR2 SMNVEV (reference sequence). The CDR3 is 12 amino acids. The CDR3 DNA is TGTGCCAGCAGTGCGGGACAGGGCCCTCAGTACTTC. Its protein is CASSAGQGPQYF.

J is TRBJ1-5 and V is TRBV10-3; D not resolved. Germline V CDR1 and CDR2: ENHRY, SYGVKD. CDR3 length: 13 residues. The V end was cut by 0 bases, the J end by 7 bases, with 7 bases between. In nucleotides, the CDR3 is TGTGCCATCAGTGAGTCTTGGGCCCAGCCCCAGCATTTT. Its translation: CAISESWAQPQHF.

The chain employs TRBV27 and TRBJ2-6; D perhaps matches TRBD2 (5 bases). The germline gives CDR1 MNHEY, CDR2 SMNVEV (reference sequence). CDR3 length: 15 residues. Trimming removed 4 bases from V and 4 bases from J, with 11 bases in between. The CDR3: CASSWERAGANVLTF. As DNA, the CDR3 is TGTGCCAGCAGTTGGGAGAGGGCGGGGGCCAACGTCCTGACTTTC. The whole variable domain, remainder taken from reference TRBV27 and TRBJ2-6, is EAQVTQNPRYLITVTGKKLTVTCSQNMNHEYMSWYRQDPGLGLRQIYYSMNVEVTDKGDVPEGYKVSRKEKRNFPLILESPSPNQTSLYFCASSWERAGANVLTFGAGSRLTVL.

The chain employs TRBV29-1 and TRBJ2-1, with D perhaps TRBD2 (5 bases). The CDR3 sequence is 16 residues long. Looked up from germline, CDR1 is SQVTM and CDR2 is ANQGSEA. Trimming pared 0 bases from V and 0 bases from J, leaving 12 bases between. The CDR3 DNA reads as TGCAGCGTTGAAGATCAAGGGAGTAGCTCCTACAATGAGCAGTTCTTC. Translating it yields CSVEDQGSSSYNEQFF.

The CDR3 here is CASSMRGSGETEAFF. The CDR3 coding sequence is TGTGCCAGTAGTATGAGAGGTTCTGGGGAGACTGAAGCTTTCTTT. This chain links TRBV19 with TRBJ1-1; D unclear. With 3 bases removed from V and 5 bases from J, the gap between germline ends came to 16 bases. CDR3 size: 15 residues. Germline values: CDR1 LNHDA, CDR2 SQIVND (reference sequence).

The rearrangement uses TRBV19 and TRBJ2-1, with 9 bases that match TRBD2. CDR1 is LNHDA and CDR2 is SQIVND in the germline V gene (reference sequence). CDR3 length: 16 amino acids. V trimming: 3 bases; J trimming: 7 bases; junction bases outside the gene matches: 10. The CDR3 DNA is TGTGCCAGTAGTATTTACGCCGGGACTAGCATGAATGAGCAGTTCTTC. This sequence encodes CASSIYAGTSMNEQFF. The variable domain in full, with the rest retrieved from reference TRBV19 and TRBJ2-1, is DGGITQSPKYLFRKEGQNVTLSCEQNLNHDAMYWYRQDPGQGLRLIYYSQIVNDFQKGDIAEGYSVSREKKESFPLTVTSAQKNPTAFYLCASSIYAGTSMNEQFFGPGTRLTVL.

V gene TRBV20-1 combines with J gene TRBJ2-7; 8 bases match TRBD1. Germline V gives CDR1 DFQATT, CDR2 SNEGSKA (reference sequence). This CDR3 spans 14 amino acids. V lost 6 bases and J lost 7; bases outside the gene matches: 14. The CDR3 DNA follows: TGCAGTGCCGTCACCGGGACAGGTACGGGAGAGCAGTACTTC. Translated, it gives CSAVTGTGTGEQYF.

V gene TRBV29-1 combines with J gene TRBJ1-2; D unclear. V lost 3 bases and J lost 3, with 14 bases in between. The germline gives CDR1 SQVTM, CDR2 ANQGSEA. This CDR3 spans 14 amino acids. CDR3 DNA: TGCAGCGTTGATGTCCGCGACGGGGACTATGGCTACACCTTC. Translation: CSVDVRDGDYGYTF.

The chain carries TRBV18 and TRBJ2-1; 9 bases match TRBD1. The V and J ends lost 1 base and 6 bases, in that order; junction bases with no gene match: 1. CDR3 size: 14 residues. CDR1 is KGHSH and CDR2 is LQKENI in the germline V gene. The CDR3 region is CASSPRDRVNEQFF. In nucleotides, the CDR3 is TGTGCCAGCTCACCACGGGACAGGGTCAATGAGCAGTTCTTC.

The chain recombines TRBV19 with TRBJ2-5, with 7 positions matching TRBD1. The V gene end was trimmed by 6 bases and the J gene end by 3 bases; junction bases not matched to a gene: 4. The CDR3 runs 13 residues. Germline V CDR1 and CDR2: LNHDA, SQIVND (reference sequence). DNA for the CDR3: TGTGCCAGTAGCACAGGGGATGAAGAGACCCAGTACTTC. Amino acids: CASSTGDEETQYF. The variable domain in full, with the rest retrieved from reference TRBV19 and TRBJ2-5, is DGGITQSPKYLFRKEGQNVTLSCEQNLNHDAMYWYRQDPGQGLRLIYYSQIVNDFQKGDIAEGYSVSREKKESFPLTVTSAQKNPTAFYLCASSTGDEETQYFGPGTRLLVL.

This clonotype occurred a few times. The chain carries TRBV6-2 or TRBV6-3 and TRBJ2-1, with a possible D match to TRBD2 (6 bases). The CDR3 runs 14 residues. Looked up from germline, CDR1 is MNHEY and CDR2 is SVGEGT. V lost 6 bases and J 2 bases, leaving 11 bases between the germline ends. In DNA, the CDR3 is TGTGCCAGCAGGCCTAGCGAAACCTACAATGAGCAGTTCTTC. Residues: CASRPSETYNEQFF.